The rows below give T cell receptor beta chains drawn from one sample of a study of identical twins. TCRdb analysed the 5' RACE reads with MiXCR anew, one entry per CDR3 protein. The sample contains approximately 300,000 distinct CDR3 sequences, roughly 9.8% of which appear only once. The sample also formed part of further work on yellow fever vaccine responses in identical twins.

The sequenced material came from CD8+ T cells sorted from blood. Receptors originate from a woman younger than 30 in good health. CDR3s include the opening cysteine and the closing phenylalanine or tryptophan. D genes are given only for firm matches. Size is stated for part of the rows, as once, few or many counts, or as a class when the clone is expanded.

>TRBV27|many|TRBJ2-7|NA
TGTGCCAGCAGCTTAGGGACAGAGCAGTACTTC
CASSLGTEQYF
>TRBV25-1|NA|TRBJ2-5|NA
TGTGCCAGCAGTGATTGGTTACGAGACAGCCAAGAGACCCAGTACTTC
CASSDWLRDSQETQYF
>TRBV4-2|NA|TRBJ2-2|TRBD2
TGTGCCAGCAGCCAAGATCAGGCTAGCGGGGGGGTGAACACCGGGGAGCTGTTTTTT
CASSQDQASGGVNTGELFF
>TRBV7-9|few|TRBJ2-1|NA
TGTGCCAGCAGCCCCTGGGGGCCAGAGCAGTTCTTC
CASSPWGPEQFF
>TRBV27|NA|TRBJ2-1|TRBD1
TGTGCCAGCAGTTTCAGGGGGCGCGAATACAATGAGCAGTTCTTC
CASSFRGREYNEQFF
>TRBV19|NA|TRBJ1-2|NA
TGTGCCAGTGAGGGAACAGGGAATGGCTACACCTTC
CASEGTGNGYTF
>TRBV12-3/TRBV12-4|many|TRBJ2-6|NA
TGTGCCAGCAGCCTCGTCGGGGTTAAAGAGGCCAACGTCCTGACTTTC
CASSLVGVKEANVLTF
>TRBV7-3|few|TRBJ2-7|TRBD2
TGTGCCAGCAGCCTAGGGGCGGGGGGCTCCTACGAGCAGTACTTC
CASSLGAGGSYEQYF
>TRBV6-5|NA|TRBJ1-2|NA
TGTGCCAGCATTACTACCACGGGGTCTCGCTATGGCTACACCTTC
CASITTTGSRYGYTF
>TRBV20-1|NA|TRBJ1-1|NA
TGCAGTGCTAGAGATCTAGGTGAATATAGGACTGAAGCTTTCTTT
CSARDLGEYRTEAFF
>TRBV7-9|many|TRBJ2-5|TRBD2
TGTGCCAGCAGCTTAGAGACTAGCGGGATTTTCGAGACCCAGTACTTC
CASSLETSGIFETQYF